Below, one T cell receptor (beta chain) is given with its context. Its binding antigen is unknown. The record has no base qualities; no much larger clone is one base away. Patients with autoimmune disease history or receiving systemic immunosuppression were excluded from the trial. Peripheral blood for TCR sequencing was drawn from every dose cohort at baseline, at cycle 4 day 1 and at cycle 7 day 1. The samples were drawn from a first-in-human, open-label, multicenter phase I dose-escalation trial of ivuxolimab. Adults with locally advanced or metastatic melanoma, renal cell carcinoma, hepatocellular carcinoma or head and neck squamous cell carcinoma were enrolled in the trial. Before TCR sequencing, CD4+ T cells and CD8+ T cells were sorted from peripheral blood as separate populations. The data derive from a study of OX40 agonist ivuxolimab in advanced cancers. Some background on the complete study: Ivuxolimab was an agonistic, fully human IgG2 monoclonal antibody directed against OX40 (CD134), a costimulatory receptor. The paper reports the monotherapy dose-escalation portion (N of about 47 patients) of the phase I ivuxolimab trial. Peripheral TCRbeta sequencing was intended to test whether TCR sequence diversity was altered and clonal T-cell expansion was caused by ivuxolimab. Intravenous ivuxolimab was administered to patients every 2 weeks at six dose levels: 0.01, 0.1, 0.3, 1.5, 3 and 10 mg/kg. Among the roughly 54 dose-escalation patients, around 19 had hepatocellular carcinoma, roughly 15 melanoma, 9 renal cell carcinoma and 9 head and neck cancer. The dose-escalation cohort was 82.7% male with a mean age of roughly 62 years, ranging from about 20 to 85. Patients were allowed to have had prior anti-PD-1, anti-PD-L1 or anti-CTLA-4 therapy, and 30% to 40% of the dose-escalation patients had been treated with checkpoint inhibitors. Three dose-escalation patients achieved partial responses, one with hepatocellular carcinoma and two with cutaneous melanoma. Results and caveats for the whole study, not just this receptor: Low levels of normalized T-cell clonal expansion were also seen in some patients who did not respond. Which antigens the clonally expanded peripheral T cells were specific for was not determined. After ivuxolimab, more expanded clones were found on average in CD8+ T cells than in CD4+ T cells. In the 0.1-3.0 mg/kg groups, partial responders were among the patients with the lowest normalized peripheral clonal expansion, particularly in CD8+ T cells. At doses from 0.1 to 3.0 mg/kg, clonal expansion was seen in both CD4+ and CD8+ blood T cells between baseline and week 6.

Genomic DNA was extracted from sorted cells for sequencing of the TCRbeta CDR3 region. The immunoSEQ Assay was used for sequencing of TCRbeta CDR3 regions. TCRdb's version of the immuneACCESS table is confined to in-frame rearrangements and falls short of the full clone set. An unresolved V gene accounts for under half of the shortfall where checked; the remainder is of unknown origin. The sample includes some 100,000 clones, with around 80% observed a single time. The top ten clones comprise less than 6% of the sample. The germline V gene (reference sequence) sets CDR1 to DFQATT and CDR2 to SNEGSKA. The CDR3 numbers 11 residues from cysteine through phenylalanine. The read is trimmed to its CDR3 DNA, 33 bases read in frame from base 1. Trimming costs V 2 bases and J 11 bases, and their ends lie 12 bases apart.

The sequence is built from TRBV20-1 and TRBJ1-2; TRBD1 is possibly the D segment (6 matching bases). The source is an adult with an advanced solid tumor such as melanoma, head and neck, liver or kidney cancer. The specimen was CD4+ or CD8+ T cells sorted from blood, collected in a trial of the OX40 agonist ivuxolimab. At the DNA level, the sequence is TGCAGTGCTAGAAGTTCGGGGGCGTACACCTTC. It specifies CSARSSGAYTF.